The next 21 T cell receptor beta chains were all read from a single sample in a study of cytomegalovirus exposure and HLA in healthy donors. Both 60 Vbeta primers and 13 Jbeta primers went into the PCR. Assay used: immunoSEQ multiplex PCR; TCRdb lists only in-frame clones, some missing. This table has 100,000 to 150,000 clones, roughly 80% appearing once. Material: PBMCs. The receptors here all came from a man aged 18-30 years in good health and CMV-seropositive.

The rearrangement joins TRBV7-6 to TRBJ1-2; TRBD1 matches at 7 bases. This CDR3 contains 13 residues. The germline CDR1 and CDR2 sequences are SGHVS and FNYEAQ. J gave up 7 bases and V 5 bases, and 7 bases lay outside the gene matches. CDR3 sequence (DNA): TGTGCCAGCAGCCATGGACAGGAGGGTGGCTACACCTTC. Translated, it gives CASSHGQEGGYTF.

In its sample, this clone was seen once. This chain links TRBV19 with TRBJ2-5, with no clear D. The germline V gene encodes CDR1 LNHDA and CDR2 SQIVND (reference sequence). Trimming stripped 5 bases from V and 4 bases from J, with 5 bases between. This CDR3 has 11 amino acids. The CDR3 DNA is TGTGCCAGTAGTGAGAGAGAGACCCAGTACTTC. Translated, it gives CASSERETQYF.

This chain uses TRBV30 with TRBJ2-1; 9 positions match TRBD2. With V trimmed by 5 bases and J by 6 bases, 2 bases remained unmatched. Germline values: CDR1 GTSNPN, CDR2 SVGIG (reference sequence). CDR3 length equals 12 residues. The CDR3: CAWGLATNEQFF. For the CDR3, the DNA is TGTGCCTGGGGACTAGCGACCAATGAGCAGTTCTTC.

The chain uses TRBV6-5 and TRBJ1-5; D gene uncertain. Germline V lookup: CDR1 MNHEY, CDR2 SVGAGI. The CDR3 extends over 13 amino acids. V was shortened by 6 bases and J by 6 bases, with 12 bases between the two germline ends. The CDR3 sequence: CASRTSPSQPQHF. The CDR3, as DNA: TGTGCCAGCAGGACAAGCCCCTCTCAGCCCCAGCATTTT.

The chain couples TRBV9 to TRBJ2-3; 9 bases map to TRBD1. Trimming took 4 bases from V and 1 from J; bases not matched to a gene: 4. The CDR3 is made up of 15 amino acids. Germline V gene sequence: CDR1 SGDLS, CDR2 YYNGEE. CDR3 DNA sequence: TGTGCCAGCAGCACTCGGACAGGGGGCACAGATACGCAGTATTTT. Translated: CASSTRTGGTDTQYF. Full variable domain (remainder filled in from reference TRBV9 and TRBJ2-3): DSGVTQTPKHLITATGQRVTLRCSPRSGDLSVYWYQQSLDQGLQFLIQYYNGEERAKGNILERFSAQQFPDLHSELNLSSLELGDSALYFCASSTRTGGTDTQYFGPGTRLTVL.

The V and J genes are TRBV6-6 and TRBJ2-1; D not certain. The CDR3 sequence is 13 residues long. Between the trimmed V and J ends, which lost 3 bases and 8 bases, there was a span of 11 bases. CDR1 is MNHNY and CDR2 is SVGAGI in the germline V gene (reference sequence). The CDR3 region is CASSYKRVDEQFF. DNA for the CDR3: TGTGCCAGCAGTTATAAGCGAGTGGATGAGCAGTTCTTC.

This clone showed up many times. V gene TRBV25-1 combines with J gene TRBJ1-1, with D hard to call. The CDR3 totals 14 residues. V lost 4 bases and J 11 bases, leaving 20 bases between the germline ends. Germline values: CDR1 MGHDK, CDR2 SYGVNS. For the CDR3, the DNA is TGTGCCAGCAGTGCGGCGGGATCTCTCCATAATGCTTTCTTT. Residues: CASSAAGSLHNAFF.

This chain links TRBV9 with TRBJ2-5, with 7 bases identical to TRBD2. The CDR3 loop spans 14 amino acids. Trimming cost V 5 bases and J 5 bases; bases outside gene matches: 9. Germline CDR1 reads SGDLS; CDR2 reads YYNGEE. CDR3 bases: TGTGCCAGCAGTCTTACCGTGGGGGGGGAGACCCAGTACTTC. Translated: CASSLTVGGETQYF.

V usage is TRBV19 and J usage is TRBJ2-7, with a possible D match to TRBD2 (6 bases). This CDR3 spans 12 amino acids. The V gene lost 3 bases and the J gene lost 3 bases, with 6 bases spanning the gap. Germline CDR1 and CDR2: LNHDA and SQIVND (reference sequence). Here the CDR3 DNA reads TGTGCCAGTAGTATGGGGGGCTACGAGCAGTACTTC. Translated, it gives CASSMGGYEQYF.

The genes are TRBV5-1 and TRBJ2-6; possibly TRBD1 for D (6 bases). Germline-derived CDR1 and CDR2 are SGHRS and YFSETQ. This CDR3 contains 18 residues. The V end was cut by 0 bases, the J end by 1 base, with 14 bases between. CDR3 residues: CASSLAQDRASGANVLTF. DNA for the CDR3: TGCGCCAGCAGCTTGGCCCAGGACAGAGCTTCTGGGGCCAACGTCCTGACTTTC.

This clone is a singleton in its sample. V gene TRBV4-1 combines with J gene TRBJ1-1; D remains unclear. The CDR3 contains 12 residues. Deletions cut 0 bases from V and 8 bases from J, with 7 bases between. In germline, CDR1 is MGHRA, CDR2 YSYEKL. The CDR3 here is CASSQDWREAFF. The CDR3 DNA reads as TGCGCCAGCAGCCAAGACTGGAGAGAAGCTTTCTTT.

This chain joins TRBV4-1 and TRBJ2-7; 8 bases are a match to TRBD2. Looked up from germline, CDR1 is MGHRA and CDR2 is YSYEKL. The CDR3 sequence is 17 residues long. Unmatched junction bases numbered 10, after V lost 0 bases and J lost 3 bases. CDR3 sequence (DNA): TGCGCCAGCAGCCAAGATGCCCTGCTAGCGGGTGGCTACGAGCAGTACTTC. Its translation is CASSQDALLAGGYEQYF.

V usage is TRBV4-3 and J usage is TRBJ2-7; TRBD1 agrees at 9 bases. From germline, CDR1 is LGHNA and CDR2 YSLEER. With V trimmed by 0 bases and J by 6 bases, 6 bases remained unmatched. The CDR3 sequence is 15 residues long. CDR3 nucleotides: TGCGCCAGCAGCCAAGACAGGACAGGGGTTGGCGAGCAGTACTTC. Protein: CASSQDRTGVGEQYF.

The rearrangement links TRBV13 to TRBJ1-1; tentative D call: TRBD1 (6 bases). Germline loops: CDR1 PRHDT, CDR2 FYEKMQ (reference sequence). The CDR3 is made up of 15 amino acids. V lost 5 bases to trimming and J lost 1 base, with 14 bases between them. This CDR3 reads CASSDRTGPNTEAFF. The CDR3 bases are TGTGCCAGCAGCGACAGGACGGGGCCGAACACTGAAGCTTTCTTT.

CDR3 sequence reads: CASSPGGASGSVYEQYF. CDR3 DNA: TGTGCCAGCAGCCCGGGGGGAGCTAGCGGGAGTGTGTACGAGCAGTACTTC. The V and J genes are TRBV7-9 and TRBJ2-7; TRBD2 matches 10 bases. CDR3 length: 17 residues. The V segment lost 5 bases and the J segment 4 bases; nucleotides outside the gene matches: 14. Germline CDR1 and CDR2: SEHNR and FQNEAQ (reference sequence).

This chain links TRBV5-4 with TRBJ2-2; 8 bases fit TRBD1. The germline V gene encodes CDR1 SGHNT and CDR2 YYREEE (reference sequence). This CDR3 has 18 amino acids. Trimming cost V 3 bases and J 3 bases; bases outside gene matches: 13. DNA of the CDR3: TGTGCCAGCAGCTGGGGGAACCGCGGACAGGGTTACACCGGGGAGCTGTTTTTT. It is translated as CASSWGNRGQGYTGELFF. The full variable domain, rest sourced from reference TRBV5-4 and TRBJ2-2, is ETGVTQSPTHLIKTRGQQVTLRCSSQSGHNTVSWYQQALGQGPQFIFQYYREEENGRGNFPPRFSGLQFPNYSSELNVNALELDDSALYLCASSWGNRGQGYTGELFFGEGSRLTVL.

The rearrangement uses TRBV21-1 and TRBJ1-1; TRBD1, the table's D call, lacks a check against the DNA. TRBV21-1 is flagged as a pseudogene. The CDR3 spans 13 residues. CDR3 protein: CASVKTDRGEAFF. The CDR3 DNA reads TGTGCCAGCGTAAAGACGGACAGGGGTGAAGCTTTCTTT.

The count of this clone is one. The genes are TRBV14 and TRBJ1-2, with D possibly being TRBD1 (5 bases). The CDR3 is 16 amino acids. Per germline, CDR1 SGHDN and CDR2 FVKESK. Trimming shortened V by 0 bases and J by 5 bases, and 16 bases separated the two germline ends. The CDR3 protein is CASSQEADGRGYGYTF. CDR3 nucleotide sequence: TGTGCCAGCAGCCAAGAAGCGGACGGTCGGGGGTATGGCTACACCTTC.

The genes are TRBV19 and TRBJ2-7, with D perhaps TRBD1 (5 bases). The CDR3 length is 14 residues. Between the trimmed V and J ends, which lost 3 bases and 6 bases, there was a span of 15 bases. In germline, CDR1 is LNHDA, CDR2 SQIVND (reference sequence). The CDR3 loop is CASSIGRAPVEQYF. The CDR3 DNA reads TGTGCCAGTAGTATCGGCAGGGCCCCGGTCGAGCAGTACTTC.

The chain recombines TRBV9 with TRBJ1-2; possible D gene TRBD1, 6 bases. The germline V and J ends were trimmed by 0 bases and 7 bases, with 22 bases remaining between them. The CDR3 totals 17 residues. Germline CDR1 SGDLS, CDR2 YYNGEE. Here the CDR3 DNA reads TGTGCCAGCAGCGTAGCGACAGGCCACGATTCCATCAGTGGCTACACCTTC. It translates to CASSVATGHDSISGYTF.

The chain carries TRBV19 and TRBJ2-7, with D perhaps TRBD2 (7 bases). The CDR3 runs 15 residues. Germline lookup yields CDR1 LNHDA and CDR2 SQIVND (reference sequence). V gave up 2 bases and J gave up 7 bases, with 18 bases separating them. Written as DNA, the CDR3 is TGTGCCAGTAGTATACTGGCGGGGGCCGCCGGGGAGCAGTACTTC. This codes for CASSILAGAAGEQYF.